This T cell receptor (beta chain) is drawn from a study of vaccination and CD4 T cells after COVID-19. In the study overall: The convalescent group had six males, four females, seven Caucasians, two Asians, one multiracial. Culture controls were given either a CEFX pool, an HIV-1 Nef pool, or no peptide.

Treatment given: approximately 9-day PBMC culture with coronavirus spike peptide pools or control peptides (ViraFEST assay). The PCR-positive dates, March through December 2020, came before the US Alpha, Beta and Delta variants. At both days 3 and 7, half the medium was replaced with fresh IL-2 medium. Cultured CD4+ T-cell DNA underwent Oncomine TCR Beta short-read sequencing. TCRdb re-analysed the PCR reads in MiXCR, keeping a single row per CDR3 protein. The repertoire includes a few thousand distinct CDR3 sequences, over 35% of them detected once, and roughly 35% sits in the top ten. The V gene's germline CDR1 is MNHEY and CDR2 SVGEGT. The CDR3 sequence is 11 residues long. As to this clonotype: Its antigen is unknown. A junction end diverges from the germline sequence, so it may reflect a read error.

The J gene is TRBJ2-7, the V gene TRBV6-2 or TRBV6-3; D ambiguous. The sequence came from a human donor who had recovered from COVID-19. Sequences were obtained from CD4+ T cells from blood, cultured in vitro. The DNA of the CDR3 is TGTGCCAGCGCTAGGACCTACGAGCTGTACTTC. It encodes CASARTYELYF.